Detailed here is one T cell receptor (beta chain). This clone was seen a handful of times. Which antigen it targets is not known. No much larger clone is present one base from it, and per-base qualities are unavailable. The CDR3, from cysteine to phenylalanine, totals 12 residues. Just CDR3 DNA is preserved here, 36 bases in frame from base 1. Reading the germline V gene (reference sequence) gives CDR1 GTSNPN and CDR2 SVGIG. From V the trimming removes 5 bases and from J it removes 6 bases, while the gene matches leave 6 bases of the junction unaccounted for. Library preparation used the immunoSEQ multiplex PCR assay. To provide template for TCR sequencing, every sample had RNA extracted and reverse transcribed into cDNA. First-strand cDNA was synthesized with SuperScript III using a 2:1 mix of oligo-dT and random hexamers. A synthetic immune receptor repertoire was used to assess amplification bias, and residual bias was removed computationally. In the authors' own workflow: Raw reads were preprocessed to remove errors, and CDR3 was defined according to IMGT conventions as the region from the conserved cysteine to phenylalanine. Clonality was computed as 1 minus the Shannon entropy, with the entropy normalized by log2 of the number of productive unique TCRs. Whether scalp clones were CD4 or CD8 was inferred by matching scalp TCRbeta sequences against CD4 and CD8 repertoires sorted from blood. In TCRdb, the immuneACCESS table is reduced to in-frame sequences with V and J assigned. These tables do not hold every clone; where another copy was compared, an unresolved V gene accounts for under half, and the others remain unexplained. The V and J calls and clone size were taken over from that table, and D and trimming were inferred from the DNA. The sample table lists about 120,000 clones, less than 75% of them with a count of one. Around 30% of the sample is held by the ten biggest clonotypes.

The time point tag for this specimen amounts to: about 4 weeks on oral tofacitinib. The sample's treatment or condition label, in plain terms: oral pan-JAK inhibitor, 5-10 mg twice daily. Peripheral blood and lesional scalp punch biopsies were obtained from patients with alopecia areata. PBMCs were separated by density centrifugation and stained for CD3, CD4 and CD8, after which CD4+ and CD8+ T cells were sorted on a FACSAria. The data are from a study of CD8+ T cells in alopecia areata listed by TCRdb under 2018. Concerning the study at large: The treated patients, all with moderate-to-severe alopecia areata, were enrolled in an open-label pilot trial of oral tofacitinib given at 5 to 10 mg twice daily. Tofacitinib was given for 6 to 18 months, followed by 6 months of follow-up off drug to assess delayed response and recurrence. Disease severity in treated patients was measured with the SALT score, which quantifies the percentage of affected scalp surface area. The study used high-throughput TCRbeta sequencing to examine T cell clonal expansion in alopecia areata, in both the C3H/HeJ mouse model and human patients. Scalp tissue and sorted CD4+ and CD8+ peripheral blood T cells from patchy and totalis/universalis alopecia areata patients and from healthy controls were covered by human TCRbeta sequencing. Biopsies were taken from tofacitinib-treated patients at baseline and again at 4 and 24 weeks into treatment, and several of those patients also had a later scalp biopsy. Scalp clonality was compared across normal scalp (n=4), patchy alopecia areata scalp (n=8), and alopecia totalis/universalis scalp (n=8). RNA was obtained with the PAXgene miRNA kit for fixed scalp, the miRNeasy kit for PBMCs, and the RNeasy kit for mouse skin. TCRbeta CDR3 regions were amplified by immunoSEQ multiplex PCR using 35 Vbeta forward and 13 Jbeta reverse primers.

What the authors observed across the whole study: Resident alphabeta T cells in normal human skin are also sequenced, complicating scalp TCR repertoire analysis, unlike mouse skin dominated by gammadelta T cells. During tofacitinib treatment, many expanded lesional clones stuck around in both scalp and blood, and this persistence may partly explain why relapse happens after treatment is stopped. TCR sequences shared between patients were less clear than in mice, possibly partly because of HLA diversity in the patient population. Tofacitinib significantly lowered scalp clonality and the number of expanded CD8+ clones among the top 100 scalp clones. Because the treated cohort was small and had just a single nonresponder, larger studies are needed to establish links between baseline CD8+ expansion and response. Compared with normal scalp, lesional scalp, particularly in alopecia totalis/universalis, had higher clonality and more expanded CD8+ clones, which suggests antigenic drive.

The TCR originated in a human donor with alopecia areata. Sequences were derived from CD8+ T cells sorted from blood, sampled at week 4, from a patient treated with tofacitinib. The chain is made from TRBV30 and TRBJ2-7, and TRBD1 aligns with 8 junction nucleotides. The CDR3 protein: CAWAQDRGEQYF. The bases are TGTGCCTGGGCTCAAGACAGGGGCGAGCAGTACTTC.